This TCR beta chain was identified in a study of CD8 T cells in Susac syndrome. The RNA, 0.5 to 1 ug, was put through reverse transcription using random hexamers. By means of immunoSEQ multiplex PCR, TCR beta CDR3 spanning 54 Vbeta and 13 Jbeta underwent amplification. TCRdb analysed the immunoSEQ multiplex PCR reads with MiXCR anew, one entry per CDR3 protein. Of more than 250,000 distinct CDR3 sequences listed, about 90% are singletons. The CDR3 covers 18 residues. V dropped 8 bases and J dropped 0 bases, with 20 bases sitting between them. CDR1 and CDR2 from the germline V gene are SGHTA and FQGTGA. TEMRA cells were FACS-enriched, and CD8+ and CD4+ T cells were isolated negatively.

The TCR was taken from a human donor with multiple sclerosis. The J gene is TRBJ2-6, the V gene TRBV7-3; TRBD1 might be the D (6 bases). The sample comprised CD4+ T cells from PBMCs. For the CDR3, the DNA is TGTGCCAGCGCCCCCAGGGGTCCTTTTAGCTCTGGGGCCAACGTCCTGACTTTC. Its protein is CASAPRGPFSSGANVLTF.